These 17 T cell receptor beta chains were all obtained from the same sample, sequenced in a study of T cells in women clearing cervical HPV infection. The method was immunoSEQ multiplex PCR; TCRdb's version includes in-frame clones alone and lacks a portion of them. This sample's table has around 35,000 clones. Sequenced material: blood buffy coat. These TCRs come from a woman between 18 and 69 years old with a cervical HPV16 infection that either progressed to CIN3+ or cleared (not recorded which).

Comment on this clone: The read ends 3 residues before the CDR3 terminus; that terminus is restored from the germline J gene. The J gene is TRBJ2-7, the V gene TRBV27, with 8 bases aligning to TRBD2. The germline CDR1 and CDR2 sequences are MNHEY and SMNVEV (reference sequence). This CDR3 has 14 residues. Trimming at V came to 5 bases and at J to 4 bases, leaving 7 bases not matched to a gene. CDR3 DNA, as far as it was read: TGTGCCAGCAGTCCCGGGACTAGGCTTTACGAG. Translated: CASSPGTRLYE. The whole CDR3 protein is CASSPGTRLYEQYF.

As regards this clone: The CDR3 goes on 3 residues after the read ends, and that part is filled in from the germline J gene. This chain uses TRBV18 with TRBJ1-2; D unresolved. This CDR3 contains 14 residues. Germline CDR1 is KGHSH and CDR2 is LQKENI. The covered CDR3 bases are TGTGCCAGCTCACCTAACTTAGCGGCCTACGAC. It translates to CASSPNLAAYD. From start to end, the CDR3 is CASSPNLAAYDYTF.

Concerning this clone itself: The read terminates 3 residues ahead of where the CDR3 ends, so the germline J gene completes it. The chain uses TRBV30 and TRBJ2-4, with D perhaps matching TRBD1 (5 bases). This CDR3 is 14 amino acids long. With 1 base removed from V and 1 base from J, the gap between germline ends came to 8 bases. Germline values: CDR1 GTSNPN, CDR2 SVGIG (reference sequence). Incomplete CDR3 DNA: TGTGCCTGGAGTGCAGGGCGTGCCAAAAACATT. This codes for CAWSAGRAKNI. The full CDR3 reads CAWSAGRAKNIQYF.

Of note for this clone: The CDR3 end is not reached by the read, which stops 3 residues before it; the germline J gene fills it in. The chain is built from TRBV7-3 and TRBJ2-2; D call uncertain. The CDR3 is 15 residues long. Germline CDR1 is SGHTA and CDR2 is FQGTGA. Trimming removed 1 base at V and 2 bases at J, with 8 bases between. This CDR3 is CASSLSAVNTGELFF. The CDR3 DNA, read in part, is TGTGCCAGCAGCTTAAGTGCGGTTAACACCGGGGAG.

Comments on this clone: The read ends 3 residues early relative to the CDR3; the germline J gene fills the gap. The chain has TRBV7-9 and TRBJ2-7; TRBD2 is a possible D gene (6 bases). Germline V gene lookup returns CDR1 SEHNR and CDR2 FQNEAQ (reference sequence). The CDR3 length is 14 residues. With 3 bases removed from V and 0 bases from J, the gap between germline ends came to 9 bases. The CDR3 bases that were read are TGTGCCAGCAGCTTGCTGACTAGCTCCTACGAG. Amino acid sequence: CASSLLTSSYE. The full CDR3 protein is CASSLLTSSYEQYF.

A remark on this clone: Read coverage stops 3 residues before the CDR3 terminus; the germline J gene supplies the remainder. The rearrangement uses TRBV19 and TRBJ2-2; D perhaps matches TRBD2 (6 bases). The CDR3 extends over 14 amino acids. Germline V gene sequence: CDR1 LNHDA, CDR2 SQIVND (reference sequence). Trimming stripped 4 bases from V and 1 base from J, with 7 bases between. The part of the CDR3 DNA that was read is TGTGCCAGTAGTAGAGCGGGGAACACCGGGGAG. Translated, it gives CASSRAGNTGE. The CDR3 in its entirety is CASSRAGNTGELFF. Using reference TRBV19 and TRBJ2-2 for the parts outside the CDR3, the full variable domain is DGGITQSPKYLFRKEGQNVTLSCEQNLNHDAMYWYRQDPGQGLRLIYYSQIVNDFQKGDIAEGYSVSREKKESFPLTVTSAQKNPTAFYLCASSRAGNTGELFFGEGSRLTVL.

With regard to this clone: Read coverage stops 3 residues before the CDR3 terminus; the germline J gene supplies the remainder. The V and J genes are TRBV30 and TRBJ2-7; D may be TRBD1 (6 bases). Germline CDR1 reads GTSNPN; CDR2 reads SVGIG (reference sequence). Trimming took off 2 bases at V and 1 base at J, with 9 bases between the two ends. CDR3 length: 13 residues. CDR3 DNA, as far as it was read: TGTGCCTGGAGTCCTGGACAGTCCTACGAG. The encoded protein is CAWSPGQSYE. The entire CDR3 protein is CAWSPGQSYEQYF.

Comments on this clone: Read coverage stops 3 residues before the CDR3 terminus; the germline J gene supplies the remainder. The chain has TRBV19 and TRBJ1-5, with a weak D call TRBD1 (5 bases). Deletions cut 3 bases from V and 2 bases from J, with 11 bases between. CDR3 length equals 15 residues. Germline CDR1 is LNHDA and CDR2 is SQIVND (reference sequence). CDR3 bases read: TGTGCCAGTAGTATGCGGGGGTCGGGCAATCAGCCC. Protein product: CASSMRGSGNQP. The full CDR3 protein is CASSMRGSGNQPQHF.

To note about this clone: The CDR3 end falls 3 residues outside the read, so it is completed with the germline J gene. The rearrangement uses TRBV2 and TRBJ2-1; 7 bases are shared with TRBD1. Germline CDR1 reads SNHLY; CDR2 reads FYNNEI. There are 15 residues in the CDR3. V lost 6 bases, J lost 2 bases, and 7 bases stayed unmatched. The CDR3 bases that were read are TGTGCCAGCAGGACTACAGGGGTCCCCTACAATGAG. This codes for CASRTTGVPYNE. The complete CDR3 reads CASRTTGVPYNEQFF.

Turning to this clone: Read coverage stops 3 residues before the CDR3 terminus; the germline J gene supplies the remainder. The J gene is TRBJ2-6, the V gene TRBV7-2; no clear D gene. Per the germline V gene, CDR1 is SGHTA and CDR2 is FQGNSA. This CDR3 contains 15 residues. Trimming removed 5 bases from V and 4 bases from J, with 12 bases in between. CDR3 sequence: CASSRASQGANVLTF. CDR3 DNA, as far as it was read: TGTGCCAGCAGCCGAGCGAGTCAGGGGGCCAACGTC.

The CDR3 protein is CASSQNTYNEQFF. The CDR3 DNA, read in part, is TGTGCCAGTAGCCAAAACACGTACAATGAG. The chain carries TRBV19 and TRBJ2-1, with no clear D. The read stops 3 residues short of the end of the CDR3; the missing end is completed from the germline J gene. This CDR3 has 13 residues. Germline assignment: CDR1 LNHDA and CDR2 SQIVND (reference sequence). V was shortened by 6 bases and J by 4 bases, with 10 bases between the two germline ends.

To note about this clone: The sequenced fragment ends 3 residues before the CDR3 boundary, so the rest is inferred from the germline J gene. The chain carries TRBV7-9 and TRBJ2-3; the D gene is possibly TRBD1 (5 bases). Germline assignment: CDR1 SEHNR and CDR2 FQNEAQ (reference sequence). CDR3 length: 14 residues. Partial CDR3 DNA: TGTGCCAGCAGCTCGGACACTACCAAAGAGACG. The encoded protein is CASSSDTTKET. The full CDR3 sequence reads CASSSDTTKETQYF.

In regard to this clone: The CDR3 end lies 3 residues beyond the end of the read and is filled in from the germline J gene. The chain couples TRBV20-1 to TRBJ2-7; 12 bases fit TRBD2. Trimming took 6 bases from V and 4 from J; bases not matched to a gene: 10. Germline V gives CDR1 DFQATT, CDR2 SNEGSKA (reference sequence). The CDR3 is 15 amino acids. The CDR3 spells CSATSTSGSKYEQYF. CDR3 bases read: TGCAGTGCCACCTCGACTAGCGGGAGTAAATACGAG.

As concerns this clone: The CDR3 extends 3 residues past the end of the read, so its final part is completed from the germline J gene. The chain joins TRBV3-1 (or the pseudogene TRBV3-2) to TRBJ2-5, with 10 bases matching TRBD2. The V gene's germline CDR1 is LGHDT and CDR2 YNNKEL (reference sequence). The V and J ends lost 6 bases and 2 bases, in that order; junction bases with no gene match: 6. There are 15 residues in the CDR3. The DNA read from the CDR3 is TGTGCCAGCAGTTCGACTAGCGGGTTTCAAGAGACC. This sequence encodes CASSSTSGFQET. The complete CDR3 sequence is CASSSTSGFQETQYF.

About this clone: The read terminates 3 residues ahead of where the CDR3 ends, so the germline J gene completes it. The rearrangement links TRBV5-6 to TRBJ2-2; D uncertain. CDR1 is SGHDT, CDR2 YYEEEE, per germline. The germline V and J ends were trimmed by 1 base and 5 bases, with 12 bases remaining between them. The CDR3 extends over 15 amino acids. The DNA read from the CDR3 is TGTGCCAGCAGCTTGTGGGTAGCTTGGACCGGGGAG. Its protein is CASSLWVAWTGE. The entire CDR3 reads CASSLWVAWTGELFF.

For this clone: Read data end 3 residues before the CDR3 end; the end is taken from the germline J gene. The genes are TRBV7-9 and TRBJ2-5, with 9 bases lining up with TRBD2. This CDR3 is 15 amino acids long. The V gene's germline CDR1 is SEHNR and CDR2 FQNEAQ (reference sequence). The sequenced CDR3 bases are TGTGCCAGCAGCTACCTTAGCGGGAGCACAGATACC. It specifies CASSYLSGSTDT. The complete CDR3 reads CASSYLSGSTDTQYF.

CDR3 loop: CASSLEFGDTQYF. The covered CDR3 bases are TGCGCCAGCAGCTTGGAGTTCGGGGATACG. The chain joins TRBV5-1 to TRBJ2-3, with D unclear. The read terminates 3 residues ahead of where the CDR3 ends, so the germline J gene completes it. V was trimmed by 0 bases and J by 6 bases, leaving 8 bases between them. The length of the CDR3 is 13 residues. CDR1 is SGHRS and CDR2 is YFSETQ in the germline V gene.